This T cell receptor (beta chain) was profiled in a study of T-cell reconstitution after alpha-beta-depleted transplantation in children. Unique molecular identifiers were built into the TCRbeta library. TCRdb processed the PCR reads anew with MiXCR; each CDR3 protein has one entry. This sample has around 250,000 distinct CDR3 sequences, with approximately 9.6% found just once. V lost 5 bases and J 0 bases, leaving 11 bases between the germline ends. CDR3 length: 15 residues. Per germline, CDR1 SGHAT and CDR2 FQNNGV. This chain joins TRBV11-2 and TRBJ1-3; D gene unclear. Here the sequenced sample was PBMCs from the stem cell graft donor, taken from the stem cell graft. The clonotype comes from a human donor who donated a stem cell graft to a child with SCID. The chain's CDR3 is CASSQNPSSGNTIYF. CDR3 coding DNA: TGTGCCAGCAGCCAAAATCCAAGCTCTGGAAACACCATATATTTT.